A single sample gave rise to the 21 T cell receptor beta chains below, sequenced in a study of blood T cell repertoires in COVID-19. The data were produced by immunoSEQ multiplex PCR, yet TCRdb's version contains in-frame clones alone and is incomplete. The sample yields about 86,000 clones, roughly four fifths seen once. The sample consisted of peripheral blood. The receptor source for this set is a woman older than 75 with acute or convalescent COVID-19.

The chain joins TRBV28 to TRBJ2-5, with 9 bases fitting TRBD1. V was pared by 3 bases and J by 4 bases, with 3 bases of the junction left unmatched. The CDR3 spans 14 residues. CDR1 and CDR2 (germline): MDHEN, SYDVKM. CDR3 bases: TGTGCCAGCAGTTTTACAGGGGGCTTAGAGACCCAGTACTTC. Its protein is CASSFTGGLETQYF. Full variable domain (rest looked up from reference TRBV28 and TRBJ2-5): DVKVTQSSRYLVKRTGEKVFLECVQDMDHENMFWYRQDPGLGLRLIYFSYDVKMKEKGDIPEGYSVSREKKERFSLILESASTNQTSMYLCASSFTGGLETQYFGPGTRLLVL.

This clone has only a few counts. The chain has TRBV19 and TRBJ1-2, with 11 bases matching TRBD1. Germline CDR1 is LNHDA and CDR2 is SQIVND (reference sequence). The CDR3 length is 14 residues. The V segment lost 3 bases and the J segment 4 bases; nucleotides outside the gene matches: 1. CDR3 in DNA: TGTGCCAGTAGTATCGGACAGGGGGCCTATGGCTACACCTTC. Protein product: CASSIGQGAYGYTF.

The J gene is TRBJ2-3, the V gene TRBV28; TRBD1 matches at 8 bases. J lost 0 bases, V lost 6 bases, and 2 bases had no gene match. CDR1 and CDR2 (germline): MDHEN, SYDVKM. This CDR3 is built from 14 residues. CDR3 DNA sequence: TGTGCCAGCAGACCAGGGGGCAGCACAGATACGCAGTATTTT. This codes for CASRPGGSTDTQYF.

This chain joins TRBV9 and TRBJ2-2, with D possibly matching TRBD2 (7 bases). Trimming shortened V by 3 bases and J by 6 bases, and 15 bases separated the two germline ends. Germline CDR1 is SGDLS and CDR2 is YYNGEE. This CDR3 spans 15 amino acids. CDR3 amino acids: CASSANREGAGELFF. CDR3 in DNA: TGTGCCAGCAGCGCGAACAGGGAGGGGGCCGGGGAGCTGTTTTTT. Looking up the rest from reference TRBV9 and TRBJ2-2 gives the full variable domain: DSGVTQTPKHLITATGQRVTLRCSPRSGDLSVYWYQQSLDQGLQFLIQYYNGEERAKGNILERFSAQQFPDLHSELNLSSLELGDSALYFCASSANREGAGELFFGEGSRLTVL.

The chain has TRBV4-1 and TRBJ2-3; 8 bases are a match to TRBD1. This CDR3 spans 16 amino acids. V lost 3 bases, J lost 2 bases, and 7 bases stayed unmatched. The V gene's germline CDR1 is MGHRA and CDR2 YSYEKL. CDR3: CASSQGTGGVTDTQYF. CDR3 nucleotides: TGCGCCAGCAGCCAGGGTACAGGGGGAGTCACAGATACGCAGTATTTT.

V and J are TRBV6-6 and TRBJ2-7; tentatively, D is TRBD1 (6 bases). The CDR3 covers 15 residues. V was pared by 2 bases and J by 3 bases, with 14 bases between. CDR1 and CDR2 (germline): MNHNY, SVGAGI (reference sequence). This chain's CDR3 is CASSYQQGISYEQYF. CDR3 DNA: TGTGCCAGCAGTTACCAACAGGGTATAAGCTACGAGCAGTACTTC.

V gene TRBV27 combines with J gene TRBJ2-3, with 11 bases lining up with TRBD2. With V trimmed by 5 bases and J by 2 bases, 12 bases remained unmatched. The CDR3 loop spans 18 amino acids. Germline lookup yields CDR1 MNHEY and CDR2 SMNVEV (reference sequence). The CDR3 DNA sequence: TGTGCCAGCAGTCCCCCGCCCCTACTAGCGGGAGACACAGATACGCAGTATTTT. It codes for CASSPPPLLAGDTDTQYF.

The CDR3 reads CASSSPTGTGGGETQYF. The CDR3 DNA is TGTGCCAGCAGCTCACCTACCGGGACAGGGGGCGGGGAGACCCAGTACTTC. V usage is TRBV7-2 and J usage is TRBJ2-5; 12 bases match TRBD1. V was clipped by 4 bases and J by 5 bases; unmatched bases: 11. CDR1 and CDR2 (germline): SGHTA, FQGNSA. The CDR3 runs 17 residues.

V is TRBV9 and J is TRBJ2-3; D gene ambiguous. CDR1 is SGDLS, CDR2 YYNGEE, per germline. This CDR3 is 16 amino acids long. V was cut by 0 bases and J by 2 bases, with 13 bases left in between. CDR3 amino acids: CASSVAIAKITDTQYF. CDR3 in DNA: TGTGCCAGCAGCGTAGCTATAGCAAAAATCACAGATACGCAGTATTTT. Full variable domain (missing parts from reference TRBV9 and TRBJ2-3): DSGVTQTPKHLITATGQRVTLRCSPRSGDLSVYWYQQSLDQGLQFLIQYYNGEERAKGNILERFSAQQFPDLHSELNLSSLELGDSALYFCASSVAIAKITDTQYFGPGTRLTVL.

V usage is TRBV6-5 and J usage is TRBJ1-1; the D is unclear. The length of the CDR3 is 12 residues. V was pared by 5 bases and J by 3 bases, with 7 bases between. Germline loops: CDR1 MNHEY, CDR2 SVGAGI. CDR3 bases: TGTGCCAGCAGTAGGGAGTACACTGAAGCTTTCTTT. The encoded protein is CASSREYTEAFF.

CDR3 amino acids: CASSDRGSSYEQYF. As DNA, the CDR3 is TGTGCCAGCAGCGACAGGGGAAGCTCCTACGAGCAGTACTTC. The V call is TRBV2, the J call TRBJ2-7; 8 nucleotides agree with TRBD1. Looked up from germline, CDR1 is SNHLY and CDR2 is FYNNEI. Germline trimming cut 6 bases from V and 0 bases from J; bases unmatched to any gene: 4. This CDR3 contains 14 residues.

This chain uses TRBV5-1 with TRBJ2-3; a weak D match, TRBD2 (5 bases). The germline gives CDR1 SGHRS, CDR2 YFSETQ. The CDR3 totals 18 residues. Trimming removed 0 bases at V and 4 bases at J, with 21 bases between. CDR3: CASSLEVTGFGIPDTQYF. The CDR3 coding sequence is TGCGCCAGCAGCTTGGAAGTTACCGGATTCGGGATTCCAGATACGCAGTATTTT.

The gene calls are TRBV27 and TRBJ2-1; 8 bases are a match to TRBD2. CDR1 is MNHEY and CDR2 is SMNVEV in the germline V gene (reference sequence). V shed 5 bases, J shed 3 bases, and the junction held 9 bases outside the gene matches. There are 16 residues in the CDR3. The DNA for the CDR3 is TGTGCCAGCAGTCCGCGAGCGGGAGCATTCTACAATGAGCAGTTCTTC. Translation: CASSPRAGAFYNEQFF.

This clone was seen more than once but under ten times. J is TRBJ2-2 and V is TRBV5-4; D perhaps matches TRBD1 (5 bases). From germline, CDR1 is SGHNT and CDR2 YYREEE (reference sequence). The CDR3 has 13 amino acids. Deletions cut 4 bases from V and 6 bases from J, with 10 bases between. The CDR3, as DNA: TGTGCCAGCAGCGGGATACAGGCCGGGGAGCTGTTTTTT. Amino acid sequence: CASSGIQAGELFF.

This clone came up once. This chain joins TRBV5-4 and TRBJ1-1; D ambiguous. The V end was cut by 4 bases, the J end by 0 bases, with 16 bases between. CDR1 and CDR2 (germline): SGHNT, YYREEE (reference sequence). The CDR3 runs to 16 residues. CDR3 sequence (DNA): TGTGCCAGCAGCCCGGCGGGGTTGGCAATGAACACTGAAGCTTTCTTT. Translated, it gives CASSPAGLAMNTEAFF.

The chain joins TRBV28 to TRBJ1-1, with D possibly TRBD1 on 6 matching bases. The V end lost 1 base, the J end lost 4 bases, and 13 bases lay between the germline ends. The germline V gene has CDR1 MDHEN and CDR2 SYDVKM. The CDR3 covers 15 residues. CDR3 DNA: TGTGCCAGCAGTTTATCAATGGGGGGGGCCACTGAAGCTTTCTTT. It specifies CASSLSMGGATEAFF.

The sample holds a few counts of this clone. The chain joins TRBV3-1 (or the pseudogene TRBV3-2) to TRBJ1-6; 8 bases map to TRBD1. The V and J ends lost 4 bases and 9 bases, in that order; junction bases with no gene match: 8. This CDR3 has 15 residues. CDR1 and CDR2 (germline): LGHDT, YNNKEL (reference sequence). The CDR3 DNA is TGTGCCAGCAGCCCCCAGGGGGCGCGGGGTTCACCCCTCCACTTT. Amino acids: CASSPQGARGSPLHF.

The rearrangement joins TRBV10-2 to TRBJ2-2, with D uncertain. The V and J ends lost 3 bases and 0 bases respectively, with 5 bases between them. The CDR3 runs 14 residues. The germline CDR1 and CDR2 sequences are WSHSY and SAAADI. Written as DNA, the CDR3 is TGCGCCAGCAGTGAACAGTCGAACACCGGGGAGCTGTTTTTT. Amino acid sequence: CASSEQSNTGELFF.

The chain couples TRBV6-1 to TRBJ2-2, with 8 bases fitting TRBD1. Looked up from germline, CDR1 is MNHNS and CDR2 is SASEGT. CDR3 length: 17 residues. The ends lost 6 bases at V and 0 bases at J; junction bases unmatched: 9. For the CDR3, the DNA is TGTGCCAGCAGCGAAATGTGGGACAGGTCGAACACCGGGGAGCTGTTTTTT. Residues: CASSEMWDRSNTGELFF.

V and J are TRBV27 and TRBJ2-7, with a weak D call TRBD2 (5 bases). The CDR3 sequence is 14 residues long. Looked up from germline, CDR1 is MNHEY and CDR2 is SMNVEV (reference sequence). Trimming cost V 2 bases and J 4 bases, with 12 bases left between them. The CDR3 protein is CASSLEARGYEQYF. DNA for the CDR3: TGTGCCAGCAGTTTAGAGGCACGAGGGTACGAGCAGTACTTC.

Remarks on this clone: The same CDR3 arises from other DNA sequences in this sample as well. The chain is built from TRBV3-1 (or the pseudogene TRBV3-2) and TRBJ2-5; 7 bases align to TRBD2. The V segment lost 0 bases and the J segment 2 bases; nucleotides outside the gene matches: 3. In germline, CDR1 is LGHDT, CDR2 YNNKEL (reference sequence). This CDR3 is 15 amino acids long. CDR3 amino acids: CASSQDWRGQETQYF. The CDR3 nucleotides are TGTGCCAGCAGCCAAGATTGGCGGGGGCAAGAGACCCAGTACTTC.